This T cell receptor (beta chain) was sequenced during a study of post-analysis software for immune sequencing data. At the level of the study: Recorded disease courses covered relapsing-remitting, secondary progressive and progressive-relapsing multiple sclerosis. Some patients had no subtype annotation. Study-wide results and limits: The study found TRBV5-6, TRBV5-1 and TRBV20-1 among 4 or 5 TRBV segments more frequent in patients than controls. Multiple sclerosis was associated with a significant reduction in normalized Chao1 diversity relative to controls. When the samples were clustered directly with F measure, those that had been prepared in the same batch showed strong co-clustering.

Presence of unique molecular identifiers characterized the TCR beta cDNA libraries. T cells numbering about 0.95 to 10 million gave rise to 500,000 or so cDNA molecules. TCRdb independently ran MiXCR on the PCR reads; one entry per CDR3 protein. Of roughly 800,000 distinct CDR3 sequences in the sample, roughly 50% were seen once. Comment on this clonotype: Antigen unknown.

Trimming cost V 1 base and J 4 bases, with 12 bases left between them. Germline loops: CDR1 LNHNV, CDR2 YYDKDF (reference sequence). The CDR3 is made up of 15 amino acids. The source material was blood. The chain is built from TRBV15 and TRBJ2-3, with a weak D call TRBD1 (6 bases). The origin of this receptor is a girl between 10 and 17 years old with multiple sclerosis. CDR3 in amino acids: CATSRVGGPSDTQYF. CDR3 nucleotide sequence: TGTGCCACCAGCAGAGTAGGGGGACCTTCAGATACGCAGTATTTT.